Here is one T cell receptor (beta chain) with its context. Its antigen is still unknown. The CDR3 extends over 14 amino acids. V lost 4 bases and J lost 4, with 11 bases in between. CDR1 is SGHAT and CDR2 is FQNNGV in the germline V gene. This specimen belongs to a study of identifying expanded T cells in peripheral blood. Whole-study findings and limits: Across healthy donors, higher total template counts meant significantly greater approximately two-week count variance.

Profiling relied on immunoSEQ multiplex PCR, and the TCRdb table lists in-frame clones only, not all of them. The sample contains just over 90,000 clones, around nine tenths of which appear only once. The V gene is TRBV11-2, the J gene TRBJ2-1; TRBD2 is a possible D gene (6 bases). Sequenced sample: blood. This sequence originates from a person between 18 and 69 years old in good health. Here the CDR3 DNA reads TGTGCCAGCAGCTCCGGGGGAGTATACAATGAGCAGTTCTTC. This gives the protein CASSSGGVYNEQFF. The complete variable domain, with remaining parts taken from reference TRBV11-2 and TRBJ2-1, reads EAGVAQSPRYKIIEKRQSVAFWCNPISGHATLYWYQQILGQGPKLLIQFQNNGVVDDSQLPKDRFSAERLKGVDSTLKIQPAKLEDSAVYLCASSSGGVYNEQFFGPGTRLTVL.